This T cell receptor (beta chain) was recorded in a study of blood T cells in healthy people across ages. Findings and limits, study-wide: The recorded TCR beta diversity per million T cells decreased in a roughly linear manner with age.

A remark on this clonotype: Antigen specificity is unknown.

The CDR3 has 18 residues. V was clipped by 0 bases and J by 3 bases; unmatched bases: 11. Germline CDR1 DFQATT, CDR2 SNEGSKA (reference sequence). The authors drew 8.5 to 10 milliliters of peripheral blood from each donor. For the second PCR, which ran for about 7 to 11 cycles, a sample-barcoded 5' primer and a J-beta primer mix were used. TCRdb fed the 5' RACE reads into MiXCR, producing one record per CDR3 protein. The sample contains some 1.6 million distinct CDR3 sequences, almost 35% of which appear only once. The gene calls are TRBV20-1 and TRBJ1-4; TRBD1 matches at 9 bases. Material: blood. This clonotype was obtained from a woman aged 25 to 45 in good health. The CDR3 is CSARENGQGRIANEKLFF. CDR3 sequence (DNA): TGCAGTGCTAGAGAAAACGGACAGGGGCGGATTGCTAATGAAAAACTGTTTTTT.